This entry features one T cell receptor (beta chain) sequence. The specificity of this receptor is unknown. Per-base quality was not reported, and no clone a single base away is much larger than it. The immunoSEQ Assay, a bias-controlled multiplex PCR, was used to amplify TCRbeta CDR3 regions from genomic DNA. As for how the authors treated the data: Nucleated cell counts per sample were estimated from amplification of reference gene primers within the assay. Sequence reads were collapsed and filtered to measure the absolute abundance of every unique TCRbeta CDR3 rearrangement. For each sample, productive Simpson clonality was calculated as the square root of Simpson's diversity index over productive rearrangements. What TCRdb holds here is the immuneACCESS table cut down to in-frame rearrangements. Part of the clones is not present; checked against another copy, under half of the missing clones reflect an unresolved V gene, and the others are unexplained. The V and J calls and clone size come from that table; D and trimming were worked out from the DNA. Across this sample there are about 370,000 clones, with about 89% seen only once. The ten biggest clones cover around 3% of the sample.

One collaborating source in Seattle enrolled patients during active infection and followed them longitudinally through the course of disease. Whole blood was collected in K2EDTA tubes by collaborating institutions according to the institutions' own protocols. For TCRbeta analysis, collaborators shipped samples in one of three forms: frozen whole blood, isolated PBMCs, or DNA extracted from either of those sample types. The data belong to a study of blood T cell repertoires in COVID-19 (TCRdb year 2020). Turning to the overall study: Samples covering the acute and convalescent phases of COVID-19 were provided by collaborators in the United States, Italy and Spain. The material from the prospective study consisted of cDNA or gDNA derived from T cells, B-cell-depleted T cells, or PBMCs. Subjects who had been exposed to COVID-19, were actively infected with it, or had recovered from it provided the deeply sampled blood TCRbeta repertoires that made up the dataset. The repertoires were released in a freely available public database intended as a resource for research on the immune response to SARS-CoV-2. The samples were drawn from two sources: the first 160 participants of the ongoing ImmuneRACE study, and 1,254 subjects contributed by 6 global collaborators. Sample metadata almost always included a de-identified subject ID, COVID-19 status, age in years and sex. Where available, HLA class I and class II types were obtained from metadata supplied by the sample provider rather than from assay-based typing. The paper's findings and limits, for the study overall: The quantity of clinical and demographic metadata differed by source and by participant and was supplied without curation.

The CDR3 measures 16 amino acids from cysteine to phenylalanine. Only the CDR3 portion is preserved as DNA: 48 bases, with reading frame beginning at the first base. V gives up 0 bases and J gives up 0 bases, and the segment between their germline ends measures 8 bases. According to the germline V gene, CDR1 reads LGHNA and CDR2 reads YNFKEQ. Input material: peripheral blood. The TCR comes from a woman younger than 45 with COVID-19, enrolled during active disease. Recombination linked TRBV4-2 to TRBJ2-2; the D gene is possibly TRBD2, with 6 bases matching. For the CDR3, the sequence is CASSQDSGANTGELFF. The nucleotides read TGTGCCAGCAGCCAAGATAGCGGCGCGAACACCGGGGAGCTGTTTTTT.